This T cell receptor (beta chain) was sequenced during a study of T cells in Graves' hyperthyroidism and ophthalmopathy. In this sample, this clonotype turned up many times. What was amplified from RNA transcripts were TCR beta CDR3 regions. The study used the HTBI primer set for a first-round RT-PCR of the TCR CDR3. MiXCR, applied by TCRdb to the multiplex PCR reads, yields one record per CDR3 protein. The data show around 600,000 distinct CDR3 sequences, about 14% seen once. V lost 5 bases to trimming and J lost 0 bases, with 9 bases between them. CDR1 is MNHEY and CDR2 is SVGEGT in the germline V gene. The length of the CDR3 is 14 residues.

The chain links TRBV6-2 or TRBV6-3 to TRBJ2-3; unclear D gene. The receptor's source is a woman in her forties or fifties with Graves' ophthalmopathy. The material sequenced was blood. The DNA of the CDR3 is TGTGCCAGCAGTCGAACAACTAGCACAGATACGCAGTATTTT. Translation gives CASSRTTSTDTQYF.